The 32 T cell receptor beta chains given below trace back to one sample, sequenced in a study of blood T cell repertoires in COVID-19. Here immunoSEQ multiplex PCR was the method, and the copy in TCRdb shows in-frame clones only, minus some. The data contain over 200,000 clones, about 80% of them singletons. Sequencing was done on a sample of peripheral blood. These TCRs come from a man aged 45-60 years with active or convalescent COVID-19.

This clone was seen at least ten times. The V call is TRBV6-5, the J call TRBJ2-7, with TRBD2 matching 7 bases. This CDR3 has 14 amino acids. V shed 10 bases, J shed 4 bases, and the junction held 13 bases outside the gene matches. Germline V lookup: CDR1 MNHEY, CDR2 SVGAGI. CDR3 in amino acids: CATRSGGSNYEQYF. The CDR3 nucleotides read TGTGCCACTCGATCGGGGGGTTCCAATTACGAGCAGTACTTC.

V and J are TRBV29-1 and TRBJ2-3, with 9 nucleotides matching TRBD1. J was trimmed by 5 bases and V by 1 base; bases with no gene match: 10. The CDR3 consists of 16 residues. The germline CDR1 and CDR2 sequences are SQVTM and ANQGSEA. The CDR3 region is CSVEAADRGYGDTQYF. CDR3 bases: TGCAGCGTTGAAGCGGCCGACAGGGGGTATGGAGATACGCAGTATTTT.

The rearrangement links TRBV10-3 to TRBJ2-5, with 8 bases fitting TRBD2. Germline lookup yields CDR1 ENHRY and CDR2 SYGVKD. The CDR3 runs 15 residues. V lost 3 bases and J lost 4; bases outside the gene matches: 7. CDR3 region: CAISDPSGGIETQYF. The CDR3 region has the DNA TGTGCCATCAGTGACCCCAGCGGGGGCATAGAGACCCAGTACTTC.

The V gene is TRBV6-1, the J gene TRBJ2-2; D unresolved. The germline V gene has CDR1 MNHNS and CDR2 SASEGT. The V gene lost 1 base and the J gene lost 4 bases, with 7 bases spanning the gap. This CDR3 has 14 residues. This chain's CDR3 is CASSEGRSTGELFF. CDR3 DNA: TGTGCCAGCAGTGAAGGCCGTAGCACCGGGGAGCTGTTTTTT.

The chain is built from TRBV5-1 and TRBJ2-5; TRBD1 matches 8 bases. Germline CDR1 SGHRS, CDR2 YFSETQ. The length of the CDR3 is 14 residues. Germline trimming cut 4 bases from V and 4 bases from J; bases unmatched to any gene: 6. CDR3 amino acids: CASSPRTGLETQYF. In nucleotides, the CDR3 is TGCGCCAGCAGCCCTAGGACAGGGTTAGAGACCCAGTACTTC. The whole variable domain, remainder taken from reference TRBV5-1 and TRBJ2-5, is KAGVTQTPRYLIKTRGQQVTLSCSPISGHRSVSWYQQTPGQGLQFLFEYFSETQRNKGNFPGRFSGRQFSNSRSEMNVSTLELGDSALYLCASSPRTGLETQYFGPGTRLLVL.

J is TRBJ1-1 and V is TRBV30; 8 positions match TRBD1. The CDR3 has 11 residues. The J segment lost 4 bases and the V segment lost 7 bases, leaving 2 bases of the junction unmatched. Germline CDR1 reads GTSNPN; CDR2 reads SVGIG (reference sequence). This CDR3 is CAFTGGTEAFF. The CDR3, as DNA: TGTGCCTTCACAGGGGGCACTGAAGCTTTCTTT.

V and J are TRBV7-2 and TRBJ2-5; no clear D. CDR1 is SGHTA, CDR2 FQGNSA, per germline. This CDR3 has 13 amino acids. The V gene lost 2 bases and the J gene lost 5 bases, with 9 bases spanning the gap. This CDR3 reads CASSLKASETQYF. The CDR3 coding sequence is TGTGCCAGCAGCTTAAAAGCGTCGGAGACCCAGTACTTC.

The chain recombines TRBV3-1 (or the pseudogene TRBV3-2) with TRBJ2-1, with 9 bases lining up with TRBD2. The junction had 6 bases not matched to a gene; V was cut back by 3 bases and J by 9 bases. The V gene's germline CDR1 is LGHDT and CDR2 YNNKEL (reference sequence). This CDR3 region has 14 residues. CDR3 amino acids: CASSHDTSGFEQFF. CDR3 sequence (DNA): TGTGCCAGCAGCCATGATACTAGCGGGTTTGAGCAGTTCTTC.

The chain carries TRBV12-3 or TRBV12-4 and TRBJ1-2; D is unclear. V lost 8 bases and J 4 bases, leaving 14 bases between the germline ends. The CDR3 consists of 13 residues. The CDR3 region has the DNA TGTGCCAGCGGCCGGACTGGGCTCTATGGCTACACCTTC. Its translation: CASGRTGLYGYTF.

The V call is TRBV7-9, the J call TRBJ2-7, with D unresolved. Trimming took 5 bases from V and 6 from J, leaving 8 bases between them. Germline V gene lookup returns CDR1 SEHNR and CDR2 FQNEAQ (reference sequence). The CDR3 loop spans 11 amino acids. CDR3 protein: CASSPFGEQYF. CDR3 DNA: TGTGCCAGCAGCCCATTCGGCGAGCAGTACTTC.

The rearrangement links TRBV6-1 to TRBJ2-3; D is unclear. Germline V gives CDR1 MNHNS, CDR2 SASEGT. The CDR3 covers 15 residues. Trimming took 1 base from V and 3 from J, leaving 11 bases between them. As DNA, the CDR3 is TGTGCCAGCAGTGAAGGCACAGACCAGACAGATACGCAGTATTTT. This sequence encodes CASSEGTDQTDTQYF.

The rearrangement joins TRBV9 to TRBJ1-3; D call uncertain. V lost 2 bases to trimming and J lost 0 bases, with 18 bases between them. The CDR3 is 18 amino acids. Germline V gene data show CDR1 as SGDLS and CDR2 as YYNGEE. In nucleotides, the CDR3 is TGTGCCAGCAGCGTCCAACCCCGGGAGCCCTCCTCTGGAAACACCATATATTTT. This sequence encodes CASSVQPREPSSGNTIYF.

V is TRBV11-1 and J is TRBJ2-3; a possible D gene is TRBD2 (6 bases). The V gene's germline CDR1 is SGHAT and CDR2 FQDESV (reference sequence). V shed 5 bases and J shed 2 bases, with 14 bases lying between them. The CDR3 runs 15 residues. DNA for the CDR3: TGTGCCAGCAGCCCAAGGCGGGGAGACACAGATACGCAGTATTTT. Its protein product is CASSPRRGDTDTQYF.

As concerns this clone: Other DNA sequences in this specimen translate into the identical CDR3. This chain uses TRBV9 with TRBJ2-7; TRBD2 aligns across 11 bases. This CDR3 is built from 15 residues. The V and J ends lost 3 bases and 2 bases, in that order; junction bases with no gene match: 4. Germline lookup yields CDR1 SGDLS and CDR2 YYNGEE. The CDR3 coding sequence is TGTGCCAGCAGCGCGGGACTAGCGGAAACCTACGAGCAGTACTTC. It encodes CASSAGLAETYEQYF.

The V call is TRBV19, the J call TRBJ2-2; D remains unclear. This CDR3 contains 14 residues. Germline CDR1 LNHDA, CDR2 SQIVND (reference sequence). Trimming took off 0 bases at V and 1 base at J, with 3 bases between the two ends. DNA for the CDR3: TGTGCCAGTAGTATAGACGGGAACACCGGGGAGCTGTTTTTT. It codes for CASSIDGNTGELFF.

The chain combines TRBV5-1 with TRBJ2-1; 16 bases match TRBD2. This CDR3 comprises 15 residues. Germline V lookup: CDR1 SGHRS, CDR2 YFSETQ. Germline trimming cut 4 bases from V and 9 bases from J; bases unmatched to any gene: 4. The CDR3 bases are TGCGCCAGCAGCCTGGGACTAGCGGGGGGGCGTGAGCAGTTCTTC. The encoded protein is CASSLGLAGGREQFF. Based on the CDR3 plus reference TRBV5-1 and TRBJ2-1, the full variable domain is KAGVTQTPRYLIKTRGQQVTLSCSPISGHRSVSWYQQTPGQGLQFLFEYFSETQRNKGNFPGRFSGRQFSNSRSEMNVSTLELGDSALYLCASSLGLAGGREQFFGPGTRLTVL.

The V gene is TRBV19, the J gene TRBJ2-2, with 10 bases matching TRBD1. The CDR3 length is 14 residues. Germline V gene sequence: CDR1 LNHDA, CDR2 SQIVND (reference sequence). After removal of 10 bases from V and 6 bases from J, the junction contained 8 bases not matched to a gene. In nucleotides, the CDR3 is TGTGCCACCAGGTGGGGGACAGGGGCCGGGGAGCTGTTTTTT. The encoded protein is CATRWGTGAGELFF.

The V and J genes are TRBV7-3 and TRBJ1-1, with D uncertain. Per germline, CDR1 SGHTA and CDR2 FQGTGA. This CDR3 has 15 residues. Trimming removed 5 bases from V and 0 bases from J, with 13 bases in between. The DNA for the CDR3 is TGTGCCAGCAGCCGATGGGAGGCGATGAACACTGAAGCTTTCTTT. Its translation: CASSRWEAMNTEAFF.

This chain joins TRBV6-2 or TRBV6-3 and TRBJ1-6, with D unclear. The CDR3 is made up of 15 amino acids. CDR1 and CDR2 (germline): MNHEY, SVGEGT. The ends were cut back, 5 bases at V and 15 bases at J, with 23 bases in the middle. The CDR3 coding sequence is TGTGCCAGCAGTCTCTCTCATCCTCAGCAAGGACTCCTCCACTTT. Protein: CASSLSHPQQGLLHF.

V gene TRBV5-1 combines with J gene TRBJ2-7; 8 bases map to TRBD1. The CDR3 consists of 15 residues. The germline V gene has CDR1 SGHRS and CDR2 YFSETQ. V gave up 0 bases and J gave up 2 bases; unmatched junction bases: 4. The CDR3 region has the DNA TGCGCCAGCAGCTTGGACAGGGGGATCACCTACGAGCAGTACTTC. Translation gives CASSLDRGITYEQYF.

This clone was seen more than once but under ten times. The V and J genes are TRBV25-1 and TRBJ1-1; weak D call: TRBD1 (6 bases). There are 18 residues in the CDR3. Trimming shortened V by 3 bases and J by 5 bases, and 25 bases separated the two germline ends. Germline V gene lookup returns CDR1 MGHDK and CDR2 SYGVNS. The CDR3 nucleotides are TGTGCCAGCAGTGATACTCTCAGGGTCGGGGGGCTAGGGACTGAAGCTTTCTTT. Protein: CASSDTLRVGGLGTEAFF.

This chain connects TRBV11-3 to TRBJ1-3; 7 nucleotides align to TRBD1. The V gene end was trimmed by 4 bases and the J gene end by 2 bases; junction bases not matched to a gene: 5. CDR1 and CDR2 from the germline V gene are SGHNT and YENEEA. The CDR3 contains 15 residues. CDR3 nucleotide sequence: TGTGCCAGCAGCTCGACAGGGACCACTGGAAACACCATATATTTT. Translated: CASSSTGTTGNTIYF.

This rearrangement joins TRBV6-1 to TRBJ2-7, with unresolved D. V was shortened by 1 base and J by 3 bases, with 19 bases between the two germline ends. This CDR3 contains 17 residues. Germline CDR1 is MNHNS and CDR2 is SASEGT. The CDR3, as DNA: TGTGCCAGCAGTGAAGAGTCCTCCGGAACTTGGAGCTACGAGCAGTACTTC. Translated: CASSEESSGTWSYEQYF.

The chain couples TRBV12-3 or TRBV12-4 to TRBJ1-1, with D unclear. V lost 6 bases, J lost 0 bases, and 8 bases lay in between. There are 13 residues in the CDR3. The CDR3 protein is CASSLDLNTEAFF. In nucleotides, the CDR3 is TGTGCCAGCAGCCTTGACTTGAACACTGAAGCTTTCTTT.

The chain uses TRBV3-1 (or the pseudogene TRBV3-2) and TRBJ2-3, with TRBD2 identical over 7 bases. CDR3 length equals 15 residues. With V trimmed by 4 bases and J by 2 bases, 6 bases remained unmatched. Germline V gene sequence: CDR1 LGHDT, CDR2 YNNKEL (reference sequence). The CDR3, as DNA: TGTGCCAGCAGCCTCCGGCGGGGGAACACAGATACGCAGTATTTT. This codes for CASSLRRGNTDTQYF.

A few counts support this clone. The chain recombines TRBV11-2 with TRBJ1-1, with D hard to call. This CDR3 has 14 amino acids. Trimming took 0 bases from V and 2 from J, leaving 7 bases between them. Germline V CDR1 and CDR2: SGHAT, FQNNGV. CDR3 DNA sequence: TGTGCCAGCAGCTTAGAGAGGGTAAACACTGAAGCTTTCTTT. This sequence encodes CASSLERVNTEAFF.

This clone came up once. The gene calls are TRBV4-1 and TRBJ2-4; D is possibly TRBD1 (6 bases). The CDR3 totals 14 residues. Germline values: CDR1 MGHRA, CDR2 YSYEKL. Trimming left V 3 bases short and J 9 bases short, with 15 bases between. CDR3 protein: CASSQPTGPGIQYF. The CDR3 region has the DNA TGCGCCAGCAGCCAGCCGACAGGTCCGGGCATTCAGTACTTC.

The J gene is TRBJ1-2, the V gene TRBV5-1; 10 bases are a match to TRBD1. This CDR3 is built from 14 residues. The germline CDR1 and CDR2 sequences are SGHRS and YFSETQ. V trimming: 4 bases; J trimming: 3 bases; junction bases outside the gene matches: 3. The CDR3 protein is CASSDRGLDYGYTF. The CDR3 coding sequence is TGCGCCAGCAGCGACAGGGGGCTCGACTATGGCTACACCTTC.

J is TRBJ1-5 and V is TRBV30; TRBD1 might be the D (5 bases). This CDR3 contains 15 residues. In germline, CDR1 is GTSNPN, CDR2 SVGIG (reference sequence). Trimming took off 0 bases at V and 0 bases at J, with 9 bases between the two ends. The CDR3 protein is CAWSVWGSSNQPQHF. DNA of the CDR3: TGTGCCTGGAGTGTATGGGGCAGTAGCAATCAGCCCCAGCATTTT.

This clone was counted only a few times. The chain links TRBV2 to TRBJ2-4, with a possible D match to TRBD2 (6 bases). CDR1 and CDR2 from the germline V gene are SNHLY and FYNNEI. V was pared by 3 bases and J by 3 bases, with 12 bases between. The CDR3 totals 15 residues. The CDR3 sequence is CASSDAQGGKNIQYF. DNA for the CDR3: TGTGCCAGCAGTGATGCTCAGGGAGGCAAAAACATTCAGTACTTC.

This clone was counted only a few times. The V call is TRBV2, the J call TRBJ1-4; 8 positions match TRBD1. The V and J ends lost 10 bases and 1 base, in that order; junction bases with no gene match: 5. The V gene's germline CDR1 is SNHLY and CDR2 FYNNEI. This CDR3 has 14 residues. CDR3 sequence reads: CATSTGGTNEKLFF. CDR3 in DNA: TGTGCCACCTCAACAGGGGGAACTAATGAAAAACTGTTTTTT.

The chain's CDR3 is CASSFTGEGNQPQHF. DNA for the CDR3: TGCGCCAGCAGCTTCACAGGTGAGGGCAATCAGCCCCAGCATTTT. The chain links TRBV5-1 to TRBJ1-5, with D perhaps matching TRBD1 (5 bases). The CDR3 runs to 15 residues. Germline CDR1 SGHRS, CDR2 YFSETQ. V shed 2 bases and J shed 2 bases, with 11 bases lying between them.